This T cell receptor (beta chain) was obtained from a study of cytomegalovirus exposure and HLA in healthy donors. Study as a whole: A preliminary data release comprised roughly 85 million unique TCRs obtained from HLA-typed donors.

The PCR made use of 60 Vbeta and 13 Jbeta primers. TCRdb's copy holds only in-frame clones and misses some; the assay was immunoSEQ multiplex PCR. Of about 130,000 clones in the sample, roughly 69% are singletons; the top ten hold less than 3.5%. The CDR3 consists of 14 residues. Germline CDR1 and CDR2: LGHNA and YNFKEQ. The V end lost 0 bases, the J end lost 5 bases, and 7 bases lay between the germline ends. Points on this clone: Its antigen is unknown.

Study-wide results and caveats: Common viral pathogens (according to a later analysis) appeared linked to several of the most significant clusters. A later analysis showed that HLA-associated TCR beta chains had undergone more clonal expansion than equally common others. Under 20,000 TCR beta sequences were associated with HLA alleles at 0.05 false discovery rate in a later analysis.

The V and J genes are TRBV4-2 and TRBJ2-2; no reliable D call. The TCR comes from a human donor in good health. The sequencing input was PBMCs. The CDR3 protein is CASSQEARTGELFF. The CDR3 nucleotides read TGTGCCAGCAGCCAAGAGGCACGAACCGGGGAGCTGTTTTTT.